Shown below are 12 T cell receptor beta chains from a single sample sequenced in a study of Graves' ophthalmopathy and Graves' hyperthyroidism. RNA transcripts yielded amplified TCR beta CDR3 regions. The library came from an HTBI-primed first-round RT-PCR and a second-round multiplex PCR. TCRdb reanalysed the multiplex PCR reads using MiXCR and keeps one entry per CDR3 protein. The sample includes a few hundred thousand distinct CDR3 sequences, just over 15% seen only once; the top ten take 5.5% to 7%. Sequenced sample: peripheral blood. The receptors originated from a woman aged 18-29 years with stable Graves' hyperthyroidism.

In its sample, this clonotype was seen many times. The CDR3 reads CASRGTAVVAQHF. In nucleotides, the CDR3 is TGTGCCAGTAGAGGCACCGCTGTGGTAGCCCAGCATTTT. The chain employs TRBV19 and TRBJ1-5; no firm D call. V was shortened by 6 bases and J by 11 bases, with 17 bases between the two germline ends. This CDR3 region has 13 residues. CDR1 and CDR2 from the germline V gene are LNHDA and SQIVND (reference sequence). Looking up the rest from reference TRBV19 and TRBJ1-5 gives the full variable domain: DGGITQSPKYLFRKEGQNVTLSCEQNLNHDAMYWYRQDPGQGLRLIYYSQIVNDFQKGDIAEGYSVSREKKESFPLTVTSAQKNPTAFYLCASRGTAVVAQHFGDGTRLSIL.

This clonotype was picked up many times. The chain recombines TRBV25-1 with TRBJ1-1; 8 nucleotides match TRBD1. Trimming at V came to 10 bases and at J to 3 bases, leaving 10 bases not matched to a gene. Germline CDR1 reads MGHDK; CDR2 reads SYGVNS. The CDR3 runs 14 residues. The CDR3 protein is CATQGELRDTEAFF. For the CDR3, the DNA is TGTGCCACACAGGGGGAATTAAGGGACACTGAAGCTTTCTTT.

This clonotype was counted at least ten times. The chain carries TRBV6-1 and TRBJ2-5, with 8 bases fitting TRBD1. The germline V gene encodes CDR1 MNHNS and CDR2 SASEGT. The V gene end was trimmed by 0 bases and the J gene end by 5 bases; junction bases not matched to a gene: 2. The CDR3 runs 14 residues. The CDR3 loop reads CASSEATGGETQYF. The CDR3 DNA is TGTGCCAGCAGTGAAGCAACAGGGGGGGAGACCCAGTACTTC.

This clonotype was seen many times. This rearrangement joins TRBV29-1 to TRBJ2-7, with D perhaps matching TRBD1 (5 bases). Germline CDR1 reads SQVTM; CDR2 reads ANQGSEA. Between the trimmed V and J ends, which lost 0 bases and 5 bases, there was a span of 11 bases. The CDR3 is made up of 13 amino acids. CDR3 sequence (DNA): TGCAGCGTTGAAGACAGGGAAGACAACGAGCAGTACTTC. Protein sequence: CSVEDREDNEQYF.

This clonotype was detected many times. V gene TRBV5-1 combines with J gene TRBJ1-1; tentatively, D is TRBD1 (5 bases). This CDR3 has 13 amino acids. Germline assignment: CDR1 SGHRS and CDR2 YFSETQ. V was pared by 4 bases and J by 0 bases, with 7 bases between. The CDR3 loop reads CASSPDMNTEAFF. CDR3 bases: TGCGCCAGCAGCCCGGACATGAACACTGAAGCTTTCTTT.

This clonotype was seen repeatedly, ten times or more. The chain carries TRBV7-2 and TRBJ2-5; 7 bases map to TRBD2. In germline, CDR1 is SGHTA, CDR2 FQGNSA. V shed 0 bases and J 1 base; nucleotides not matched to a gene: 2. This CDR3 is 15 amino acids long. The CDR3 bases are TGTGCCAGCAGCTTAGCCAGCGGGGCCCAAGAGACCCAGTACTTC. Amino acids: CASSLASGAQETQYF.

There are many counts of this clonotype. V is TRBV19 and J is TRBJ1-1; TRBD1 aligns across 7 bases. J gave up 8 bases and V 2 bases, and 11 bases lay outside the gene matches. CDR1 and CDR2 from the germline V gene are LNHDA and SQIVND (reference sequence). CDR3 size: 15 residues. The CDR3: CASSINPGQLSEAFF. CDR3 nucleotide sequence: TGTGCCAGTAGTATAAACCCGGGACAGTTATCAGAAGCTTTCTTT.

In its sample, this clonotype was seen many times. The chain has TRBV6-5 and TRBJ2-7, with a tentative D call TRBD1 (6 bases). Germline lookup yields CDR1 MNHEY and CDR2 SVGAGI. The CDR3 is 16 residues long. The V end lost 1 base, the J end lost 6 bases, and 19 bases lay between the germline ends. The CDR3 region has the DNA TGTGCCAGCAGTTACTTCCGCTCTCCAGGGGCGGGCGAGCAGTACTTC. Protein product: CASSYFRSPGAGEQYF.

This clonotype was seen at least ten times. The rearrangement uses TRBV12-3 or TRBV12-4 and TRBJ1-2; D is ambiguous. This CDR3 is built from 15 residues. The V gene lost 5 bases and the J gene lost 8 bases, with 21 bases spanning the gap. The CDR3 DNA is TGTGCCAGCAGTCCCAACCCCAACAGTGAGGAAGGCTACACCTTC. Translated: CASSPNPNSEEGYTF.

The chain has TRBV20-1 and TRBJ2-1; 7 bases line up with TRBD2. Germline values: CDR1 DFQATT, CDR2 SNEGSKA (reference sequence). The CDR3 sequence is 14 residues long. V was pared by 1 base and J by 10 bases, with 10 bases of the junction left unmatched. The CDR3 loop reads CSARGTRYRNEQFF. CDR3 bases: TGCAGTGCTAGAGGGACTAGGTACAGAAACGAGCAGTTCTTC.

This clonotype was found many times. The V gene is TRBV6-1, the J gene TRBJ1-1; D perhaps matches TRBD1 (5 bases). The CDR3 length is 10 residues. V lost 11 bases, J lost 14 bases, and 18 bases lay in between. Germline CDR1 reads MNHNS; CDR2 reads SASEGT. CDR3 sequence (DNA): TGTGCCGGCAACCGGGACCCCCGGTTCTTT. Translation gives CAGNRDPRFF.

This clonotype was recorded many times. J is TRBJ1-2 and V is TRBV24-1; perhaps TRBD1 as D (5 bases). Germline V gene sequence: CDR1 KGHDR, CDR2 SFDVKD. The length of the CDR3 is 15 residues. V dropped 6 bases and J dropped 4 bases, with 17 bases sitting between them. CDR3 bases: TGTGCCACCAGTCCGGCCAGGGAACAAGTCTATGGCTACACCTTC. Translating it yields CATSPAREQVYGYTF.